The T cell receptor (beta chain) described here comes from a study of beta chain features in type 1 diabetes. Trimming cost V 0 bases and J 4 bases; bases outside gene matches: 6. The CDR3 spans 16 residues. CDR1 is SGDLS, CDR2 YYNGEE, per germline. Study conclusions and caveats: Within each of all four CD4+ subsets, Type 1 diabetes patients had TCRB CDR3s that were moderately but significantly shorter.

About this clone itself: Its target is not known.

What was sequenced were expressed TCRB transcripts, since all of the isolated RNA had been reverse transcribed. The data were produced by immunoSEQ multiplex PCR, yet TCRdb's version contains in-frame clones alone and is incomplete. This sample has 95,000 to 150,000 clones, with roughly 17% found just once. This chain connects TRBV9 to TRBJ2-3; TRBD2 aligns across 9 bases. This TCR was sampled from a man aged 25 to 40 with type 1 diabetes. What was sequenced was central memory CD4+ T cells from blood. The CDR3 DNA reads TGTGCCAGCAGCGTAGTGGCGGGGGGGACGGCAGATACGCAGTATTTT. Encoded protein: CASSVVAGGTADTQYF.